One and the same sample provided the 15 T cell receptor beta chains below, sequenced in a study of naive and memory T cell subsets. Treatment indicated: skin biopsy from PPD injection site in Mantoux-positive individual. The library had UMIs added by 3' ligation of an oligonucleotide to TCR cDNA. Four PCR rounds used nested alpha and beta constant region primers plus the SP2 primer. TCRdb processed the UMI-ligation and nested PCR reads anew with MiXCR; each CDR3 protein has one entry. Of around 25,000 distinct CDR3 sequences in the sample, approximately 6% are singletons; the top ten hold about 6%. This material consisted of skin, taken from a tuberculin skin test site. The receptors were sampled from an adult in good health.

The sample holds many counts of this clonotype. The rearrangement uses TRBV2 and TRBJ1-1; D is perhaps TRBD1 (5 bases). The CDR3 covers 14 residues. Germline assignment: CDR1 SNHLY and CDR2 FYNNEI. V was trimmed by 2 bases and J by 4 bases, leaving 11 bases between them. DNA of the CDR3: TGTGCCAGCAGTGAATGGTCAGGGAGCACTGAAGCTTTCTTT. Translating it yields CASSEWSGSTEAFF.

This clonotype was counted ten times or more. The chain is built from TRBV9 and TRBJ1-6; D may be TRBD1 (5 bases). Trimming removed 4 bases from V and 10 bases from J, with 15 bases in between. Per germline, CDR1 SGDLS and CDR2 YYNGEE. The CDR3 length is 14 residues. CDR3 protein: CASSTGGSRSPLHF. For the CDR3, the DNA is TGTGCCAGCAGCACAGGAGGCTCGAGATCACCCCTCCACTTT.

Only a few counts were recorded for this clonotype. The chain employs TRBV27 and TRBJ2-3; 8 bases line up with TRBD2. The CDR3 runs to 17 residues. V dropped 7 bases and J dropped 1; count of bases not matched to a gene: 13. Germline loops: CDR1 MNHEY, CDR2 SMNVEV (reference sequence). DNA for the CDR3: TGTGCCAGCAATAACCCCCCCCTGCGGGAGGGCACAGATACGCAGTATTTT. Encoded protein: CASNNPPLREGTDTQYF.

This clonotype has at least ten counts. The gene calls are TRBV11-2 and TRBJ2-5, with a tentative D call TRBD1 (6 bases). Trimming removed 0 bases from V and 10 bases from J, with 12 bases in between. CDR3 length: 13 residues. Germline V gives CDR1 SGHAT, CDR2 FQNNGV. The CDR3 is CASSLEPSGDQYF. The CDR3 DNA is TGTGCCAGCAGCTTAGAACCCTCAGGGGACCAGTACTTC. The full variable domain, its missing parts supplied by reference TRBV11-2 and TRBJ2-5, is EAGVAQSPRYKIIEKRQSVAFWCNPISGHATLYWYQQILGQGPKLLIQFQNNGVVDDSQLPKDRFSAERLKGVDSTLKIQPAKLEDSAVYLCASSLEPSGDQYFGPGTRLLVL.

This clonotype was observed many times. The CDR3 is CSARGDTDYEQYF. CDR3 nucleotide sequence: TGCAGTGCTAGAGGGGACACGGACTACGAGCAGTACTTC. The rearrangement links TRBV20-1 to TRBJ2-7; TRBD1 is a possible D gene (6 bases). This CDR3 has 13 amino acids. Trimming stripped 1 base from V and 3 bases from J, with 10 bases between. Per the germline V gene, CDR1 is DFQATT and CDR2 is SNEGSKA (reference sequence).

The rearrangement uses TRBV5-6 and TRBJ2-5; 8 bases align to TRBD1. Germline V gives CDR1 SGHDT, CDR2 YYEEEE. The CDR3 extends over 14 amino acids. V shed 4 bases and J 1 base; nucleotides not matched to a gene: 3. The CDR3 region has the DNA TGTGCCAGCAGCCGGACAGGGATCCAAGAGACCCAGTACTTC. It encodes CASSRTGIQETQYF.

This clonotype was counted ten times or more. The chain couples TRBV2 to TRBJ2-7; D remains unclear. Per germline, CDR1 SNHLY and CDR2 FYNNEI. This CDR3 has 13 residues. The V end was cut by 7 bases, the J end by 1 base, with 11 bases between. The DNA for the CDR3 is TGTGCCAGCAATAAGAGATCTTCCTACGAGCAGTACTTC. Its translation is CASNKRSSYEQYF.

This clonotype showed up many times. The rearrangement joins TRBV6-2 or TRBV6-3 to TRBJ2-1; 9 nucleotides align to TRBD2. Per germline, CDR1 MNHEY and CDR2 SVGEGT. J was trimmed by 7 bases and V by 6 bases; bases with no gene match: 13. The CDR3 is 16 amino acids. In nucleotides, the CDR3 is TGTGCCAGCAGGAATTCTGACCGAGCGGGGGGTAATGAGCAGTTCTTC. Amino acid sequence: CASRNSDRAGGNEQFF.

This clonotype was counted many times. V and J are TRBV5-1 and TRBJ2-7; 9 nucleotides match TRBD1. The germline V gene encodes CDR1 SGHRS and CDR2 YFSETQ. CDR3 size: 17 residues. Losses at the gene ends were 4 bases for V and 3 bases for J; bases not matched to a gene: 14. CDR3 nucleotide sequence: TGCGCCAGCAGCCAAATCCCCGGGACAGGGATTGGCTACGAGCAGTACTTC. Amino acids: CASSQIPGTGIGYEQYF.

This clonotype was counted at least ten times. The CDR3 DNA sequence: TGCGCCAGCAGCTCTCTCGGGTTGCGGAACACTGAAGCTTTCTTT. It specifies CASSSLGLRNTEAFF. The chain recombines TRBV5-1 with TRBJ1-1; D uncertain. The CDR3 covers 15 residues. The germline V and J ends were trimmed by 3 bases and 1 base, with 13 bases remaining between them. Germline V gene lookup returns CDR1 SGHRS and CDR2 YFSETQ.

This clonotype has at least ten counts. V and J are TRBV7-6 and TRBJ2-2; tentative D call: TRBD2 (7 bases). CDR1 is SGHVS, CDR2 FNYEAQ, per germline. The V end lost 3 bases, the J end lost 6 bases, and 11 bases lay between the germline ends. This CDR3 contains 14 residues. The CDR3 loop reads CASSLIGGPGELFF. Written as DNA, the CDR3 is TGTGCCAGCAGCTTGATCGGGGGGCCCGGGGAGCTGTTTTTT.

This clonotype was seen ten or more times. A read error may account for a junction end that differs from germline. V usage is TRBV30 and J usage is TRBJ2-7; possible D gene TRBD2, 5 bases. The germline CDR1 and CDR2 sequences are GTSNPN and SVGIG (reference sequence). The CDR3 spans 11 residues. The CDR3 loop is CAWSVARERAF. The DNA for the CDR3 is TGTGCCTGGAGTGTGGCGAGGGAAAGGGCTTTC.

In this sample, this clonotype turned up many times. The chain employs TRBV7-2 and TRBJ2-7, with TRBD2 as a possible D gene (5 bases). Germline loops: CDR1 SGHTA, CDR2 FQGNSA. The CDR3 covers 16 residues. Deletions cut 1 base from V and 2 bases from J, with 15 bases between. CDR3 sequence (DNA): TGTGCCAGCAGCTTAGAAGGGCAGCGGTACCCCTACGAGCAGTACTTC. Amino acids: CASSLEGQRYPYEQYF.

CDR3 loop: CASSLSLQGIYGYTF. For the CDR3, the DNA is TGTGCCAGCAGTTTAAGTTTGCAGGGGATCTATGGCTACACCTTC. The genes are TRBV28 and TRBJ1-2; possible D gene TRBD1, 6 bases. The CDR3 is 15 residues long. Looked up from germline, CDR1 is MDHEN and CDR2 is SYDVKM. Trimming took 2 bases from V and 4 from J, leaving 14 bases between them.

In this sample, this clonotype turned up a few times. The rearrangement uses TRBV4-2 and TRBJ2-2, with D perhaps matching TRBD2 (5 bases). The CDR3 runs to 16 residues. The V and J ends lost 1 base and 0 bases respectively, with 9 bases between them. Germline assignment: CDR1 LGHNA and CDR2 YNFKEQ. This chain's CDR3 is CASSQVTAANTGELFF. CDR3 nucleotide sequence: TGTGCCAGCAGCCAAGTCACAGCGGCGAACACCGGGGAGCTGTTTTTT.